Given below is one TCR beta chain in context. As yet, its antigen is unknown. The junction departs from germline at one end; a sequencing error may be responsible. The sample carries other DNA sequences with the same CDR3. The record originates from a study of T cells in localized non-small cell lung cancer. General study results and limits: Heterogeneity stays possible, as sequencing covered only one tumor region.

There are 14 residues in the CDR3. Germline loops: CDR1 WNHNN, CDR2 SYGVQD (reference sequence). Repertoires were generated with immunoSEQ multiplex PCR, while TCRdb's copy carries only in-frame clones and drops some. The sample gives under 150,000 clones, around 89% of which show up once; approximately 1.5% is in the top ten. The chain links TRBV10-1 to TRBJ2-7, with 9 bases lining up with TRBD2. The material was peripheral blood, obtained before any cancer treatment. This clonotype was sampled from a female donor over 55 with stage I lung adenocarcinoma. CDR3 coding DNA: TGCGCCAGCAGTGAGCTGGGACTAGCTTACGAACAGTACTTC. It is translated as CASSELGLAYEQYF.